The subject of this entry is one T cell receptor (beta chain). The V end was cut by 2 bases, the J end by 0 bases, with 7 bases between. Germline V gene data show CDR1 as KGHSH and CDR2 as LQKENI. The CDR3 covers 14 residues. These data originate in a study of blood T cell repertoires in COVID-19. Clones were read by immunoSEQ multiplex PCR, and TCRdb kept only the in-frame ones, dropping some. The top ten clones hold 2.9% of a sample with 300,000 or so clones, roughly 90% of them seen once. The sequence came from a woman in her 50s who had been exposed to COVID-19. The sample consisted of PBMCs or T cells enriched from blood (not recorded which). The V call is TRBV18, the J call TRBJ1-1; the D is unclear. CDR3 in amino acids: CASSPTTLNTEAFF. The DNA for the CDR3 is TGTGCCAGCTCACCAACCACATTGAACACTGAAGCTTTCTTT. Combining the CDR3 with reference TRBV18 and TRBJ1-1 gives the whole variable domain NAGVMQNPRHLVRRRGQEARLRCSPMKGHSHVYWYRQLPEEGLKFMVYLQKENIIDESGMPKERFSAEFPKEGPSILRIQQVVRGDSAAYFCASSPTTLNTEAFFGQGTRLTVV.